This passage covers 7 T cell receptor beta chains from one sample sequenced in a study of type 1 regulatory T cells. TCRdb called the reads again in MiXCR, with one record for every CDR3 protein. The sample yields 55,000 to 65,000 distinct CDR3 sequences, roughly 60% seen once. For these receptors, no antigen is known. The sample taken for sequencing was cultured non-Tr1 T cells, either the whole culture or a sorted T cell fraction (not recorded which). Receptors originate from a human donor in good health.

This chain joins TRBV19 and TRBJ2-5, with D possibly matching TRBD2 (6 bases). The CDR3 length is 13 residues. Germline lookup yields CDR1 LNHDA and CDR2 SQIVND (reference sequence). Trimming cost V 5 bases and J 3 bases, with 10 bases left between them. DNA of the CDR3: TGTGCCAGTAGTTTGGGCGGGGAAGAGACCCAGTACTTC. Protein: CASSLGGEETQYF.

The rearrangement uses TRBV3-2 and TRBJ2-3; the table's D call, TRBD2, was not checked against the DNA. TRBV3-2 is designated a pseudogene. This CDR3 has 18 amino acids. In DNA form, the CDR3 reads TGTGCCAGCAGCCAAGACTGGACTAGCGGGAGCCCCACAGATACGCAGTATTTT. This sequence encodes CASSQDWTSGSPTDTQYF.

The rearrangement joins TRBV7-9 to TRBJ2-2; no clear D gene. The CDR3 extends over 13 amino acids. Trimming took off 6 bases at V and 4 bases at J, with 9 bases between the two ends. CDR1 and CDR2 from the germline V gene are SEHNR and FQNEAQ (reference sequence). CDR3 coding DNA: TGTGCCAGCAGAGATCTCCGCACCGGGGAGCTGTTTTTT. Its translation: CASRDLRTGELFF.

This clonotype was counted a few times. The chain has TRBV20-1 and TRBJ2-7, with 7 bases fitting TRBD1. Losses at the gene ends were 0 bases for V and 4 bases for J; bases not matched to a gene: 6. The CDR3 is 14 residues long. The germline gives CDR1 DFQATT, CDR2 SNEGSKA (reference sequence). CDR3 residues: CSARDFDREYEQYF. As DNA, the CDR3 is TGCAGTGCTAGAGATTTCGACAGGGAATACGAGCAGTACTTC.

The chain uses TRBV15 and TRBJ2-1, with TRBD2 as a possible D gene (5 bases). The germline gives CDR1 LNHNV, CDR2 YYDKDF (reference sequence). The CDR3 runs 15 residues. Between the trimmed V and J ends, which lost 11 bases and 1 base, there was a span of 18 bases. The CDR3 DNA is TGTGCCCCTACCGGCGGTAGCGAGTCCTACAATGAGCAGTTCTTC. Translated: CAPTGGSESYNEQFF.

The genes are TRBV7-2 and TRBJ2-7; TRBD1 matches at 7 bases. CDR3 length: 14 amino acids. Germline V gene sequence: CDR1 SGHTA, CDR2 FQGNSA. The V and J ends lost 3 bases and 5 bases, in that order; junction bases with no gene match: 7. The CDR3 sequence: CASSFETGTHEQYF. The CDR3 DNA sequence: TGTGCCAGCAGCTTTGAGACAGGGACCCACGAGCAGTACTTC.

This clonotype was seen more than once but under ten times. The chain employs TRBV7-2 and TRBJ2-4; TRBD2 matches at 13 bases. The CDR3 covers 15 residues. The ends lost 4 bases at V and 7 bases at J; junction bases unmatched: 4. CDR1 SGHTA and CDR2 FQGNSA come from the germline V gene. The CDR3 DNA sequence: TGTGCCAGCAGCTCCGGACTAGCGGGAGTCAACATTCAGTACTTC. Protein sequence: CASSSGLAGVNIQYF.